This passage covers 20 T cell receptor beta chains from one sample sequenced in a study of vaccination and CD4 T cells after COVID-19. Antigens of these TCRs are unknown. Treatment here: roughly nine-day PBMC culture with coronavirus spike peptide pools or control peptides (ViraFEST assay). An Oncomine TCR Beta short-read assay was used to sequence the DNA from cultured CD4+ T cells. TCRdb reprocessed the PCR reads with MiXCR, giving one entry per CDR3 protein. Here the sample spans fewer than 12,000 distinct CDR3 sequences, 35% to 50% being singletons. Sample: CD4+ T cells from blood, cultured in vitro. The receptors here all came from a human donor who had recovered from COVID-19.

This chain connects TRBV7-2 to TRBJ1-4, with D possibly TRBD1 on 6 matching bases. V was pared by 5 bases and J by 3 bases, with 16 bases between. Germline lookup yields CDR1 SGHTA and CDR2 FQGNSA. CDR3 size: 16 residues. As DNA, the CDR3 is TGTGCCAGCAGCCTCCGGAGACAGGTCCCTAATGAAAAACTGTTTTTT. It specifies CASSLRRQVPNEKLFF.

The chain uses TRBV30 and TRBJ1-4; D is possibly TRBD1 (5 bases). From germline, CDR1 is GTSNPN and CDR2 SVGIG (reference sequence). CDR3 length: 15 residues. V lost 0 bases, J lost 3 bases, and 11 bases lay in between. The CDR3 is CAWSVRRGSNEKLFF. CDR3 nucleotide sequence: TGTGCCTGGAGTGTACGAAGGGGCTCTAATGAAAAACTGTTTTTT.

The gene calls are TRBV3-1 and TRBJ2-7; 9 nucleotides agree with TRBD1. CDR1 and CDR2 (germline): LGHDT, YNNKEL (reference sequence). CDR3 length: 16 amino acids. V was pared by 0 bases and J by 7 bases, with 10 bases of the junction left unmatched. The CDR3 is CASSQDSWTGVEEQYF. In DNA, the CDR3 is TGTGCCAGCAGCCAAGATTCTTGGACAGGGGTTGAAGAGCAGTACTTC.

The chain has TRBV20-1 and TRBJ2-1; a weak D match, TRBD2 (6 bases). In germline, CDR1 is DFQATT, CDR2 SNEGSKA (reference sequence). Trimming shortened V by 8 bases and J by 5 bases, and 16 bases separated the two germline ends. The CDR3 spans 13 residues. CDR3 region: CSTPRTTNNEQFF. In nucleotides, the CDR3 is TGCAGTACCCCTCGGACTACGAACAATGAGCAGTTCTTC.

The chain uses TRBV11-3 and TRBJ2-7, with 7 bases aligning to TRBD2. The CDR3 has 14 residues. V lost 1 base, J lost 2 bases, and 2 bases stayed unmatched. Germline CDR1 reads SGHNT; CDR2 reads YENEEA. The CDR3 sequence: CASSLARGAYEQYF. The CDR3, as DNA: TGTGCCAGCAGCTTAGCCCGGGGGGCCTACGAGCAGTACTTC.

This clonotype was counted between two and nine times. The V and J genes are TRBV4-3 and TRBJ1-5; D call uncertain. The CDR3 runs 13 residues. V dropped 1 base and J dropped 5 bases, with 6 bases sitting between them. From germline, CDR1 is LGHNA and CDR2 YSLEER. This chain's CDR3 is CASSQVLDQPQHF. CDR3 nucleotide sequence: TGCGCCAGCAGCCAAGTTTTGGATCAGCCCCAGCATTTT.

There are a few counts of this clonotype. The CDR3 sequence: CASRPTASYEQYF. CDR3 DNA sequence: TGTGCCAGCAGGCCGACAGCATCCTACGAGCAGTACTTC. The chain combines TRBV6-2 or TRBV6-3 with TRBJ2-7; D might be TRBD1 (5 bases). Per the germline V gene, CDR1 is MNHEY and CDR2 is SVGEGT. This CDR3 comprises 13 residues. V was cut by 6 bases and J by 1 base, with 10 bases left in between.

V usage is TRBV15 and J usage is TRBJ2-2, with 8 bases aligning to TRBD2. The V gene end was trimmed by 5 bases and the J gene end by 1 base; junction bases not matched to a gene: 3. Germline lookup yields CDR1 LNHNV and CDR2 YYDKDF (reference sequence). The CDR3 sequence is 15 residues long. The CDR3 coding sequence is TGTGCCACCAGCCTCGGGGGGGGGAACACCGGGGAGCTGTTTTTT. It codes for CATSLGGGNTGELFF.

This clonotype was recorded a few times. V gene TRBV7-9 combines with J gene TRBJ1-5; possible D gene TRBD1, 5 bases. Germline assignment: CDR1 SEHNR and CDR2 FQNEAQ (reference sequence). The CDR3 totals 16 residues. V lost 1 base and J 4 bases, leaving 14 bases between the germline ends. The CDR3 here is CASSLGNRTPNQPQHF. CDR3 coding DNA: TGTGCCAGCAGCTTAGGTAATAGGACACCTAATCAGCCCCAGCATTTT.

The chain employs TRBV12-3 or TRBV12-4 and TRBJ2-3; D gene ambiguous. The V gene lost 7 bases and the J gene lost 1 base, with 12 bases spanning the gap. CDR3 length: 14 amino acids. The CDR3 here is CASNDRARTDTQYF. DNA for the CDR3: TGTGCCAGCAATGATCGGGCCCGCACAGATACGCAGTATTTT.

This clonotype was picked up a small number of times. The chain has TRBV24-1 and TRBJ1-2; a possible D gene is TRBD1 (6 bases). This CDR3 has 16 amino acids. Germline V gene data show CDR1 as KGHDR and CDR2 as SFDVKD. Trimming took 5 bases from V and 4 from J, leaving 19 bases between them. CDR3 sequence: CATSATSRGSTYGYTF. In nucleotides, the CDR3 is TGTGCCACCAGTGCTACTTCCAGGGGCAGTACCTATGGCTACACCTTC.

This clonotype has only a few counts. The chain uses TRBV12-3 or TRBV12-4 and TRBJ2-1; no reliable D call. This CDR3 has 12 amino acids. Deletions cut 4 bases from V and 6 bases from J, with 7 bases between. The CDR3 reads CASSSLFNEQFF. The DNA of the CDR3 is TGTGCCAGCAGTTCCTTGTTCAATGAGCAGTTCTTC.

The chain links TRBV20-1 to TRBJ1-1, with TRBD1 identical over 9 bases. Looked up from germline, CDR1 is DFQATT and CDR2 is SNEGSKA (reference sequence). The CDR3 has 14 residues. J was trimmed by 6 bases and V by 5 bases; bases with no gene match: 10. CDR3 in DNA: TGCAGTGCTGGCCACCGGGACAGGGTGGCTGAAGCTTTCTTT. Residues: CSAGHRDRVAEAFF.

This clonotype occurred a few times. The chain is built from TRBV10-3 and TRBJ2-5; D is unresolved. Trimming shortened V by 6 bases and J by 5 bases, and 10 bases separated the two germline ends. Germline CDR1 ENHRY, CDR2 SYGVKD. This CDR3 spans 12 amino acids. CDR3 protein: CAIRGIGETQYF. For the CDR3, the DNA is TGTGCCATCAGAGGGATCGGGGAGACCCAGTACTTC.

This clonotype was observed a handful of times. The chain uses TRBV7-6 and TRBJ1-2; 7 bases are shared with TRBD1. CDR1 is SGHVS, CDR2 FNYEAQ, per germline. J gave up 6 bases and V 4 bases, and 5 bases lay outside the gene matches. The CDR3 runs to 13 residues. CDR3 in amino acids: CASSSRQGDGYTF. The CDR3 DNA follows: TGTGCCAGCAGCTCCCGACAGGGTGATGGCTACACCTTC.

The rearrangement joins TRBV29-1 to TRBJ2-5, with D possibly TRBD2 on 6 matching bases. Germline lookup yields CDR1 SQVTM and CDR2 ANQGSEA. V was trimmed by 3 bases and J by 7 bases, leaving 15 bases between them. The CDR3 loop spans 13 amino acids. The CDR3 protein is CSVDPTRKSTQYF. In nucleotides, the CDR3 is TGCAGCGTTGACCCGACTAGAAAATCGACCCAGTACTTC.

The count of this clonotype is one. The V gene is TRBV6-1, the J gene TRBJ1-4; D is unresolved. The length of the CDR3 is 16 residues. Trimming cost V 7 bases and J 3 bases, with 18 bases left between them. Germline CDR1 is MNHNS and CDR2 is SASEGT. The chain's CDR3 is CASTLTVGVANEKLFF. The CDR3 nucleotides are TGTGCCAGCACCCTCACTGTTGGGGTCGCTAATGAAAAACTGTTTTTT.

V gene TRBV5-1 combines with J gene TRBJ1-1; D is possibly TRBD1 (5 bases). V gave up 0 bases and J gave up 8 bases, with 8 bases separating them. The CDR3 is made up of 12 amino acids. Germline values: CDR1 SGHRS, CDR2 YFSETQ. The CDR3 loop is CASSLEGEEAFF. Written as DNA, the CDR3 is TGCGCCAGCAGCTTGGAAGGGGAAGAAGCTTTCTTT.

Details on this clonotype: The junction departs from the called germline gene at one end, perhaps through a read error. V is TRBV20-1 and J is TRBJ1-1; 9 bases are a match to TRBD1. The CDR3 is 14 amino acids. Germline V lookup: CDR1 DFQATT, CDR2 SNEGSKA (reference sequence). CDR3 bases: TGCAGTGCTAGGAGATCCGGGACAGGGCCTGAGGCTTTCTTT. Translation gives CSARRSGTGPEAFF.

The chain has TRBV12-3 or TRBV12-4 and TRBJ1-5, with D perhaps TRBD1 (6 bases). This CDR3 contains 15 residues. V gave up 7 bases and J gave up 1 base, with 14 bases separating them. DNA of the CDR3: TGTGCCAGCAAGGCTACAGGGACCAGCAATCAGCCCCAGCATTTT. As protein: CASKATGTSNQPQHF.